The 26 T cell receptor beta chains below come from one sample, sequenced in a study of shared clonotypes between healthy human individuals. Measured with immunoSEQ multiplex PCR; TCRdb has only the in-frame clones, and not every one. Of around 610,000 clones in the sample, 95% to 97% were seen once. Naive CD8 populations comprised CD45RO-negative cells positively selected for CCR7, excluding terminally differentiated effector memory CD45RA+ cells. Sequencing was carried out using naive CD8+ T cells sorted from blood. The receptors derive from a woman younger than 45 in good health.

This clone was detected once. For the CDR3, the DNA is TGTGCCAGCAGTGAAGTAGGACTAGCGGGCCATGGGACCAAGTTCTTC. It encodes CASSEVGLAGHGTKFF. V is TRBV2 and J is TRBJ2-1, with 11 bases that match TRBD2. This CDR3 has 16 amino acids. Germline loops: CDR1 SNHLY, CDR2 FYNNEI. Unmatched junction bases numbered 13, after V lost 1 base and J lost 14 bases.

This clone has a single count. V usage is TRBV7-9 and J usage is TRBJ2-1; TRBD2 matches at 7 bases. The length of the CDR3 is 14 residues. Trimming removed 10 bases from V and 5 bases from J; junction bases left unmatched: 11. Germline assignment: CDR1 SEHNR and CDR2 FQNEAQ (reference sequence). The CDR3 protein is CAMGGASGHNEQFF. CDR3 bases: TGTGCCATGGGTGGGGCTAGCGGACACAATGAGCAGTTCTTC. Combining the CDR3 with reference TRBV7-9 and TRBJ2-1 gives the whole variable domain DTGVSQNPRHKITKRGQNVTFRCDPISEHNRLYWYRQTLGQGPEFLTYFQNEAQLEKSRLLSDRFSAERPKGSFSTLEIQRTEQGDSAMYLCAMGGASGHNEQFFGPGTRLTVL.

In the case of this clone: The sample carries other DNA sequences with the same CDR3. V usage is TRBV28 and J usage is TRBJ2-1; TRBD2 matches at 8 bases. Germline V CDR1 and CDR2: MDHEN, SYDVKM. The CDR3 is 11 residues long. The V segment lost 5 bases and the J segment 9 bases; nucleotides outside the gene matches: 0. DNA of the CDR3: TGTGCCAGCAGTCTAGCGGGTGAGCAGTTCTTC. Protein sequence: CASSLAGEQFF.

The chain is built from TRBV28 and TRBJ1-3; D might be TRBD1 (5 bases). This CDR3 has 15 residues. Between the trimmed V and J ends, which lost 5 bases and 4 bases, there was a span of 15 bases. Germline values: CDR1 MDHEN, CDR2 SYDVKM. CDR3 coding DNA: TGTGCCAGCAGTCCCCTCTTCAGGGAAGGAAACACCATATATTTT. It specifies CASSPLFREGNTIYF.

This chain joins TRBV7-6 and TRBJ2-2; D remains ambiguous. Trimming left V 1 base short and J 2 bases short, with 11 bases between. CDR3 length equals 16 residues. Germline lookup yields CDR1 SGHVS and CDR2 FNYEAQ. CDR3 nucleotide sequence: TGTGCCAGCAGCTTAGACCCTCCCCAAAACACCGGGGAGCTGTTTTTT. It encodes CASSLDPPQNTGELFF.

The rearrangement links TRBV7-2 to TRBJ2-5; 10 nucleotides line up with TRBD2. Judging by the DNA end, TRBJ2-7 fits better; the J call may be wrong. The germline V gene encodes CDR1 SGHTA and CDR2 FQGNSA. This CDR3 is built from 13 residues. Written as DNA, the CDR3 is TGTGCCAGCAGCTCCTTAGCGGGAGGCGAGCAGTACTTC. The encoded protein is CASSSLAGGEQYF.

This clone was counted once. CDR3 loop: CASSLAVGHYYEQYF. CDR3 in DNA: TGTGCCAGCAGCTTAGCGGTAGGACACTACTACGAGCAGTACTTC. The chain has TRBV7-8 and TRBJ2-7; TRBD1 might be the D (5 bases). The germline CDR1 and CDR2 sequences are SGHVS and FQNEAQ. Trimming removed 0 bases from V and 3 bases from J, with 12 bases in between. The CDR3 runs to 15 residues.

As for this clone: At the DNA level, this CDR3 is encoded by other sequences in the same sample as well. The chain employs TRBV6-1 and TRBJ1-1; D gene uncertain. The CDR3 length is 15 residues. The germline V and J ends were trimmed by 2 bases and 2 bases, with 12 bases remaining between them. Germline lookup yields CDR1 MNHNS and CDR2 SASEGT. CDR3: CASSESWGSNTEAFF. CDR3 nucleotide sequence: TGTGCCAGCAGTGAATCTTGGGGAAGCAACACTGAAGCTTTCTTT.

The count of this clone is one. V and J are TRBV29-1 and TRBJ2-2; unclear D gene. The V and J ends lost 1 base and 1 base respectively, with 7 bases between them. Germline V CDR1 and CDR2: SQVTM, ANQGSEA. This CDR3 contains 14 residues. The CDR3 DNA follows: TGCAGCGTTGAAGGGGATGTGAACACCGGGGAGCTGTTTTTT. It translates to CSVEGDVNTGELFF.

The gene calls are TRBV28 and TRBJ1-3; the D is unclear. Trimming removed 2 bases at V and 4 bases at J, with 6 bases between. Germline V gene data show CDR1 as MDHEN and CDR2 as SYDVKM. This CDR3 is 13 amino acids long. The CDR3 bases are TGTGCCAGCAGTTTACTGCGCGGAAACACCATATATTTT. This sequence encodes CASSLLRGNTIYF.

The table lists this clone with a count of one. The chain couples TRBV28 to TRBJ2-7; D not resolved. From germline, CDR1 is MDHEN and CDR2 SYDVKM. V lost 2 bases, J lost 3 bases, and 8 bases lay in between. The CDR3 totals 13 residues. CDR3 protein: CASSLNSFYEQYF. As DNA, the CDR3 is TGTGCCAGCAGTTTAAACAGCTTCTACGAGCAGTACTTC.

This rearrangement joins TRBV19 to TRBJ1-1, with D possibly TRBD1 on 5 matching bases. The length of the CDR3 is 15 residues. Deletions cut 6 bases from V and 1 base from J, with 15 bases between. The germline CDR1 and CDR2 sequences are LNHDA and SQIVND (reference sequence). DNA of the CDR3: TGTGCCAGTAGCCCTCCCGGGACGGCGAACACTGAAGCTTTCTTT. This encodes CASSPPGTANTEAFF.

V usage is TRBV2 and J usage is TRBJ1-1; D call uncertain. Per the germline V gene, CDR1 is SNHLY and CDR2 is FYNNEI. The V gene lost 11 bases and the J gene lost 0 bases, with 10 bases spanning the gap. The CDR3 runs to 12 residues. In DNA form, the CDR3 reads TGTGCCGGAAGAACCATGAACACTGAAGCTTTCTTT. The encoded protein is CAGRTMNTEAFF.

This chain uses TRBV5-1 with TRBJ2-5; TRBD1 matches 9 bases. TRBJ2-7 matches the DNA end more closely, so the J call is doubtful. This CDR3 has 15 residues. Germline-derived CDR1 and CDR2 are SGHRS and YFSETQ. CDR3 bases: TGCGCCAGCAGCTTAGGACAGGGGCAATCCTACGAGCAGTACTTC. The encoded protein is CASSLGQGQSYEQYF.

The chain combines TRBV7-8 with TRBJ1-5, with 10 bases that match TRBD1. The CDR3 spans 18 residues. The trim removed 1 base at V and 4 bases at J, leaving 10 bases unmatched. Looked up from germline, CDR1 is SGHVS and CDR2 is FQNEAQ. CDR3 DNA: TGTGCCAGCAGCTTAGAGTATCGGGACAGGGGACTAAATCAGCCCCAGCATTTT. This codes for CASSLEYRDRGLNQPQHF.

The chain couples TRBV29-1 to TRBJ1-2; D is undetermined. Looked up from germline, CDR1 is SQVTM and CDR2 is ANQGSEA. The CDR3 has 14 amino acids. Trimming stripped 3 bases from V and 6 bases from J, with 17 bases between. CDR3 in amino acids: CSVEYGHQVDGYTF. In DNA, the CDR3 is TGCAGCGTTGAGTATGGTCATCAGGTGGATGGCTACACCTTC. Filled out from reference TRBV29-1 and TRBJ1-2, the complete variable domain reads SAVISQKPSRDICQRGTSLTIQCQVDSQVTMMFWYRQQPGQSLTLIATANQGSEATYESGFVIDKFPISRPNLTFSTLTVSNMSPEDSSIYLCSVEYGHQVDGYTFGSGTRLTVV.

The chain links TRBV27 to TRBJ2-7, with no clear D. The germline V and J ends were trimmed by 3 bases and 0 bases, with 9 bases remaining between them. Germline CDR1 reads MNHEY; CDR2 reads SMNVEV (reference sequence). This CDR3 is built from 14 residues. The CDR3 DNA sequence: TGTGCCAGCAGTTTCGTCCCGGACTCCTACGAGCAGTACTTC. Translated, it gives CASSFVPDSYEQYF.

The chain recombines TRBV27 with TRBJ2-1; D might be TRBD2 (6 bases). This CDR3 contains 14 residues. Germline-derived CDR1 and CDR2 are MNHEY and SMNVEV (reference sequence). Trimming left V 6 bases short and J 0 bases short, with 9 bases between. This CDR3 is CASSDGSSYNEQFF. The CDR3 nucleotides are TGTGCCAGCAGCGACGGGAGCTCCTACAATGAGCAGTTCTTC.

V usage is TRBV29-1 and J usage is TRBJ2-7; 12 nucleotides line up with TRBD1. This CDR3 spans 14 amino acids. Unmatched junction bases numbered 7, after V lost 3 bases and J lost 7 bases. The germline V gene has CDR1 SQVTM and CDR2 ANQGSEA. CDR3 loop: CSVDPGQGADEQYF. DNA for the CDR3: TGCAGCGTTGACCCGGGACAGGGGGCGGATGAGCAGTACTTC.

This clone came up a few times. This same CDR3 is encoded by further DNA sequences in the sample. The genes are TRBV19 and TRBJ2-1; maybe TRBD2 (7 bases). CDR1 and CDR2 (germline): LNHDA, SQIVND (reference sequence). Trimming pared 3 bases from V and 7 bases from J, leaving 13 bases between. This CDR3 contains 14 residues. The CDR3 is CASSIMRGPNEQFF. The CDR3, as DNA: TGTGCCAGTAGTATTATGCGGGGGCCAAATGAGCAGTTCTTC.

The chain has TRBV5-6 and TRBJ2-7; D not resolved. CDR1 is SGHDT and CDR2 is YYEEEE in the germline V gene. This CDR3 region has 15 residues. Trimming took off 2 bases at V and 1 base at J, with 13 bases between the two ends. The CDR3 nucleotides read TGTGCCAGCAGCTTATTTCGCTCCCCTTCCTACGAGCAGTACTTC. It specifies CASSLFRSPSYEQYF.

This chain joins TRBV28 and TRBJ2-7; the D gene could be TRBD1 or TRBD2 (6 bases each). Germline values: CDR1 MDHEN, CDR2 SYDVKM. This CDR3 contains 15 residues. V was pared by 4 bases and J by 4 bases, with 17 bases between. The CDR3 DNA reads as TGTGCCAGCAGTTACGAACGGGGGCTAGGGTACGAGCAGTACTTC. Translating it yields CASSYERGLGYEQYF.

This sequence joins TRBV19 and TRBJ2-7, with TRBD2 matching 7 bases. This CDR3 is built from 14 residues. Looked up from germline, CDR1 is LNHDA and CDR2 is SQIVND (reference sequence). V dropped 4 bases and J dropped 2; count of bases not matched to a gene: 5. CDR3 sequence: CASSTRTSPYEQYF. Here the CDR3 DNA reads TGTGCCAGTAGTACCAGGACTAGTCCCTACGAGCAGTACTTC.

The V call is TRBV6-5, the J call TRBJ2-7; D might be TRBD2 (6 bases). V lost 4 bases, J lost 3 bases, and 16 bases lay in between. CDR3 size: 15 residues. Germline CDR1 is MNHEY and CDR2 is SVGAGI. CDR3 bases: TGTGCCAGCAGTTTCTCAGCGGGTGGGGTCTACGAGCAGTACTTC. Protein: CASSFSAGGVYEQYF.

The genes are TRBV5-1 and TRBJ2-1, with a weak D call TRBD1 (5 bases). This CDR3 has 16 residues. Germline CDR1 SGHRS, CDR2 YFSETQ. The V end was cut by 4 bases, the J end by 0 bases, with 14 bases between. The CDR3, as DNA: TGCGCCAGCAGCCCCGTAGGCGACAGCTCCTACAATGAGCAGTTCTTC. Translating it yields CASSPVGDSSYNEQFF. The complete variable domain, with remaining parts taken from reference TRBV5-1 and TRBJ2-1, reads KAGVTQTPRYLIKTRGQQVTLSCSPISGHRSVSWYQQTPGQGLQFLFEYFSETQRNKGNFPGRFSGRQFSNSRSEMNVSTLELGDSALYLCASSPVGDSSYNEQFFGPGTRLTVL.

The V gene is TRBV7-9, the J gene TRBJ2-7, with D unresolved. The CDR3 loop spans 14 amino acids. Trimming cost V 5 bases and J 3 bases, with 14 bases left between them. In germline, CDR1 is SEHNR, CDR2 FQNEAQ (reference sequence). This CDR3 is CASSPADTRYEQYF. The CDR3 nucleotides read TGTGCCAGCAGCCCCGCTGACACCCGCTACGAGCAGTACTTC.